A single T cell receptor (beta chain) is shown here with its context. Its target is unknown. This entry belongs to a study of T cells expressing NK-cell markers. Study-wide findings and caveats: In four donors, these clonotypes also led the CD3+CD56-NKG2C+ fraction.

TCRdb re-called the 5' RACE reads; every CDR3 protein appears as one record, without DNA. This repertoire comprises 500,000 to 600,000 distinct CDR3 sequences; its ten largest clones make up approximately 3.6%. The CDR3 is 16 amino acids. The germline gives CDR1 SEHNR, CDR2 FQNEAQ (reference sequence). The sequence came from a man aged 18 to 35 in good health. The specimen was blood T cells: a sorted CD56 or NKG2C T cell subset, CD4+ or CD8+ T cells, or bulk PBMC T cells (not recorded which). The rearrangement uses TRBV7-9 and TRBJ2-5; TCRdb's D call of TRBD1 is untestable without DNA. CDR3 residues: CASSLGQDRGEMTQYF.